These 20 T cell receptor beta chains originate from one sample sequenced in a study of monozygotic twins with inflammatory bowel disease. For each CDR3 protein, TCRdb gives one entry from its re-call of the 5' RACE reads, without DNA. Found here are around 230,000 distinct CDR3 sequences; the top ten clones hold approximately 1.6%. The specimen sequenced was blood. The receptors shown here come from a human donor with ulcerative colitis or Crohn's disease, or a healthy co-twin of an affected twin (not recorded which).

The chain couples TRBV12-3 or TRBV12-4 to TRBJ2-3; the D call of TRBD1 rests on TCRdb alone, since no DNA is present to check it. The CDR3 consists of 14 residues. CDR3 loop: CASRPGTGTDTQYF.

V is TRBV6-6 and J is TRBJ1-4; lacking DNA, the TRBD1 call made by TCRdb goes unchecked. The germline gives CDR1 MNHNY, CDR2 SVGAGI (reference sequence). CDR3 length equals 12 residues. The CDR3 is CASTGQNEKLFF.

The chain combines TRBV29-1 with TRBJ2-1. CDR1 is SQVTM and CDR2 is ANQGSEA in the germline V gene. The CDR3 extends over 15 amino acids. CDR3 loop: CSVSLIRLLGLEQFF.

The CDR3 spells CASSSRLMGENTEAFF. The V call is TRBV5-1, the J call TRBJ1-1; the TCRdb D gene call, TRBD1, has no DNA to confirm it. CDR1 and CDR2 from the germline V gene are SGHRS and YFSETQ. The CDR3 runs to 16 residues.

This rearrangement joins TRBV15 to TRBJ1-4. This CDR3 is built from 20 residues. Germline V gene data show CDR1 as LNHNV and CDR2 as YYDKDF (reference sequence). The CDR3 loop reads CATSRDDWTRGGPTNEKLFF.

This rearrangement joins TRBV4-2 to TRBJ1-4; TCRdb names TRBD1, which stays unverified in the absence of DNA. Germline CDR1 and CDR2: LGHNA and YNFKEQ. The CDR3 sequence is 14 residues long. CDR3 region: CASSLDRGKEKLFF.

The V gene is TRBV3-1, the J gene TRBJ1-3. The CDR3 covers 13 residues. Germline V gene data show CDR1 as LGHDT and CDR2 as YNNKEL (reference sequence). CDR3 sequence: CASSQGPGGTIYF.

This chain uses TRBV5-1 with TRBJ2-7; TCRdb indicates TRBD2, and absent DNA this call remains unverified. Germline values: CDR1 SGHRS, CDR2 YFSETQ. The CDR3 runs 14 residues. The CDR3 region is CASSLESQGHEQYF.

The genes are TRBV5-1 and TRBJ2-1; the D call of TRBD2 rests on TCRdb alone, since no DNA is present to check it. Germline V CDR1 and CDR2: SGHRS, YFSETQ. The CDR3 extends over 16 amino acids. This chain's CDR3 is CASSLEELAGYNEQFF.

J is TRBJ2-3 and V is TRBV5-6. This CDR3 is built from 17 residues. Germline V gives CDR1 SGHDT, CDR2 YYEEEE. The CDR3 reads CASSSFIEAASTDTQYF.

The chain is built from TRBV5-1 and TRBJ1-2; TCRdb names TRBD1, which stays unverified in the absence of DNA. The germline V gene has CDR1 SGHRS and CDR2 YFSETQ. The CDR3 loop spans 13 amino acids. CDR3: CASSSGGGYGYTF.

The chain couples TRBV7-9 to TRBJ2-1; the D call from TCRdb, TRBD1, cannot be confirmed without DNA. The CDR3 spans 14 residues. The germline CDR1 and CDR2 sequences are SEHNR and FQNEAQ (reference sequence). The chain's CDR3 is CASSLSQGGNEQFF. Drawing the rest from reference TRBV7-9 and TRBJ2-1, the complete variable domain is DTGVSQNPRHKITKRGQNVTFRCDPISEHNRLYWYRQTLGQGPEFLTYFQNEAQLEKSRLLSDRFSAERPKGSFSTLEIQRTEQGDSAMYLCASSLSQGGNEQFFGPGTRLTVL.

This rearrangement joins TRBV12-3 or TRBV12-4 to TRBJ2-5; the TRBD1 assignment by TCRdb is unverifiable without DNA. The CDR3 spans 16 residues. CDR3 region: CATEPLAQGMWETQYF.

This chain joins TRBV5-1 and TRBJ2-3. CDR1 is SGHRS, CDR2 YFSETQ, per germline. The CDR3 spans 15 residues. Here the CDR3 reads CASSPLIASTDTQYF.

The chain combines TRBV6-1 with TRBJ1-5. The germline CDR1 and CDR2 sequences are MNHNS and SASEGT. The CDR3 length is 15 residues. The CDR3 sequence is CVSSEGSESNQPQHF.

The chain recombines TRBV6-1 with TRBJ1-5; TCRdb reports TRBD1, a call that lacks DNA to check it against. This CDR3 region has 17 residues. Germline V gene sequence: CDR1 MNHNS, CDR2 SASEGT. Here the CDR3 reads CASSERDRNDSNQPQHF.

The gene calls are TRBV10-3 and TRBJ1-2. Germline CDR1 ENHRY, CDR2 SYGVKD. The CDR3 totals 15 residues. The CDR3 is CAISEARLSNYGYTF.

The chain joins TRBV29-1 to TRBJ2-7; absent DNA, TCRdb's TRBD1 call cannot be checked. The CDR3 contains 14 residues. Germline CDR1 reads SQVTM; CDR2 reads ANQGSEA. The CDR3 loop reads CSVADRGPGFEQYF.

The chain couples TRBV5-1 to TRBJ2-3. This CDR3 comprises 12 residues. Germline assignment: CDR1 SGHRS and CDR2 YFSETQ. This chain's CDR3 is CASRLAADTQYF.

V and J are TRBV9 and TRBJ1-3. The CDR3 is 18 amino acids. CDR1 is SGDLS, CDR2 YYNGEE, per germline. The CDR3 region is CASSVGRDGARTGNTIYF.